A single T cell receptor (beta chain) is shown here with its context. The CDR3 loop spans 14 amino acids. With 3 bases removed from V and 6 bases from J, the gap between germline ends came to 12 bases. The germline CDR1 and CDR2 sequences are MNHEY and SMNVEV (reference sequence). The source of the sample is a study of cytomegalovirus exposure and HLA in healthy donors. The PCR employed 60 Vbeta primers together with 13 Jbeta primers. Original data processing: A follow-up analysis tallied 60 million to 85 million unique TCR beta chains, approximately 11 million shared. Libraries were prepared by immunoSEQ multiplex PCR; TCRdb keeps only in-frame clonotypes and omits some of them. That table gives V, J and clone size, and the DNA gave D and trimming. The sample includes about 180,000 clones, 76% of them seen just once.

The chain recombines TRBV27 with TRBJ2-4; D possibly corresponds to TRBD1 (6 bases). The TCR comes from a man between 18 and 35 years old in good health and CMV-seronegative. Sequenced: PBMCs. CDR3 nucleotide sequence: TGTGCCAGCAGTTTTAGTACAGGGAGAAACATTCAGTACTTC. Its protein is CASSFSTGRNIQYF.